This entry describes one TCR beta chain. Antigen: not known. Trimming left V 2 bases short and J 4 bases short, with 9 bases between. The CDR3 is 14 amino acids. From germline, CDR1 is LGHNA and CDR2 YNFKEQ. Sequenced by immunoSEQ multiplex PCR; TCRdb stores in-frame clones only, minus some. This sample carries some 49,000 clones, nearly 95% of them seen once, and the ten largest clones take more than 1.4%. These data belong to a study of T cells in tuberculosis. Study-level background: IGRA-negative adolescents, IGRA-positive adolescents with latent tuberculosis and adults with active tuberculosis formed this South African cohort. Within 7 days of starting treatment, or before, PBMC were stored. Findings and limits, study-wide: GEM motif frequencies gave roughly 65% accuracy; the GMM repertoire gave roughly 87%.

Stated time point: new active TB diagnosis, blood taken before or within 7 days of starting treatment. The chain has TRBV4-2 and TRBJ1-5; TRBD1 might be the D (5 bases). The sequence came from an adult with tuberculosis. This specimen was PBMCs, taken at tuberculosis diagnosis. Here the CDR3 reads CASSQNDRNQPQHF. CDR3 sequence (DNA): TGTGCCAGCAGCCAAAACGACAGAAATCAGCCCCAGCATTTT.